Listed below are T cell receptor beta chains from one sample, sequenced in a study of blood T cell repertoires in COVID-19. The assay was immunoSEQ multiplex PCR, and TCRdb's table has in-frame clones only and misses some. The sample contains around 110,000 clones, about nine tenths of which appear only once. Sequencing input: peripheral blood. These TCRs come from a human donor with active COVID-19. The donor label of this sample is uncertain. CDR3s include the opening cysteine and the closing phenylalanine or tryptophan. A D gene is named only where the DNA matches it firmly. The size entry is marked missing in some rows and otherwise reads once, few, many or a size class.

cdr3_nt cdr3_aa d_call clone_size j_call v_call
TGCGCCAGCAGCCAGACAGGTTACACTGAAGCTTTCTTT CASSQTGYTEAFF - - TRBJ1-1 TRBV4-1
TGCGCCAGCAGACCGGGTGGATCAACAGATACGCAGTATTTT CASRPGGSTDTQYF - - TRBJ2-3 TRBV5-1
TGTGCCAGCAGCTTTCTTCCTTTCCAAACTAGGGATCAGCCCCAGCATTTT CASSFLPFQTRDQPQHF - - TRBJ1-5 TRBV7-9
TGTGCCAGCAGTTCTGGGAGGGGGGGCAATCAGCCCCAGCATTTT CASSSGRGGNQPQHF - - TRBJ1-5 TRBV6-5
TGCGCCAGCAGTTCCCCAACGGGGGGAACGGCTGGCGAGCAGTACTTC CASSSPTGGTAGEQYF TRBD2 once TRBJ2-7 TRBV10-2
TGTGCCAGCTCATCGACAGCACAGGAGACCCAGTACTTC CASSSTAQETQYF - - TRBJ2-5 TRBV18
TGTGCCAGCAGACAGGGTTTCGGGACTGAAGCTTTCTTT CASRQGFGTEAFF - - TRBJ1-1 TRBV5-6
TGTGCCATCAGTAGACAGTCTAATCAGCCCCAGCATTTT CAISRQSNQPQHF - - TRBJ1-5 TRBV10-3
TGTGCCAGCAGTTCTAACGACAGGGGGCAATCACCCCTCCACTTT CASSSNDRGQSPLHF TRBD1 - TRBJ1-6 TRBV27
TGTGCCAGTAGTATTAGAGCGGGGGATGGCGAGCAGTACTTC CASSIRAGDGEQYF TRBD2 - TRBJ2-7 TRBV19
TGCGCCAGCAGCCCGATGAGTTCCGTCGGCTATGGCTACACCTTC CASSPMSSVGYGYTF - - TRBJ1-2 TRBV5-1
TGTGCCAGCAGTGAAAGGAGACCAGGGGGAACTGAAGCTTTCTTT CASSERRPGGTEAFF TRBD1 - TRBJ1-1 TRBV2